This TCR beta chain was recovered during a study of CD8 T cells in ankylosing spondylitis. Notes on the study in general: Seven to nine highly homologous variants formed a TCR beta motif that appeared characteristic of ankylosing spondylitis blood.

The CDR3 totals 14 residues. Trimming left V 2 bases short and J 0 bases short, with 8 bases between. Germline V gene data show CDR1 as SGHVS and CDR2 as FQNEAQ. This clonotype was detected many times. Its target is not known. TCRdb called the 5' RACE reads again in MiXCR, with one record for every CDR3 protein. Among some 250,000 distinct CDR3 sequences, around 9.2% were seen once, and the ten largest hold nearly 7%. Material: blood, either unsorted or a sorted T cell fraction (not recorded which). The receptor comes from a male donor with ankylosing spondylitis or in good health (not recorded which). The chain links TRBV7-8 to TRBJ2-7; D perhaps matches TRBD2 (6 bases). The CDR3 region has the DNA TGTGCCAGCAGCTTAATCGGGGGCTCCTACGAGCAGTACTTC. This sequence encodes CASSLIGGSYEQYF.